These 27 T cell receptor beta chains were all obtained from the same sample, sequenced in a study of blood T cell repertoires in COVID-19 (dated by TCRdb to 2019 to 2021). The receptor library was made with the immunoSEQ multiplex PCR assay. The immuneACCESS repertoire file appears here via TCRdb, limited to in-frame rearrangements. These files lack a portion of the clones; in checked studies, under half of the deficit traces to unresolved V genes, and the cause of the others is not known. The sample contains a few hundred thousand clones, 87% of them found a single time. In total, the top ten clones hold approximately 9% of the sample. Sequenced material: PBMCs or T cells enriched from blood (not recorded which). The receptors originated from a woman under 30 who had recovered from COVID-19.

V usage is TRBV10-3 and J usage is TRBJ1-1, with 8 bases matching TRBD1. The CDR3 is 14 amino acids. Germline CDR1 and CDR2: ENHRY and SYGVKD. The junction had 9 bases not matched to a gene; V was cut back by 10 bases and J by 2 bases. CDR3 DNA: TGTGCCACAAGACAGGGGCCCTTAAACACTGAAGCTTTCTTT. Its protein is CATRQGPLNTEAFF.

This sequence joins TRBV4-1 and TRBJ2-5; D possibly corresponds to TRBD1 (6 bases). The CDR3 contains 14 residues. Germline lookup yields CDR1 MGHRA and CDR2 YSYEKL. Trimming pared 6 bases from V and 2 bases from J, leaving 13 bases between. The CDR3, as DNA: TGCGCCAGCAGTTCCGGACAGACTCAAGAGACCCAGTACTTC. Translating gives CASSSGQTQETQYF.

The J gene is TRBJ1-5, the V gene TRBV7-9, with 7 bases identical to TRBD1. This CDR3 is 17 amino acids long. Per germline, CDR1 SEHNR and CDR2 FQNEAQ (reference sequence). J lost 4 bases, V lost 1 base, and 10 bases had no gene match. The DNA for the CDR3 is TGTGCCAGCAGCTTAGAAGGAAAAGGGGGCAGGAATCAGCCCCAGCATTTT. As protein: CASSLEGKGGRNQPQHF.

The chain links TRBV20-1 to TRBJ1-5; the D gene is possibly TRBD1 (5 bases). Deletions cut 3 bases from V and 2 bases from J, with 8 bases between. The CDR3 totals 13 residues. Germline V gene lookup returns CDR1 DFQATT and CDR2 SNEGSKA (reference sequence). This CDR3 is CSASTGGNQPQHF. The CDR3 DNA is TGCAGTGCTAGTACAGGAGGCAATCAGCCCCAGCATTTT.

The chain has TRBV5-1 and TRBJ1-1, with 7 bases identical to TRBD1. The CDR3 length is 13 residues. CDR1 and CDR2 (germline): SGHRS, YFSETQ. The V and J ends lost 5 bases and 3 bases, in that order; junction bases with no gene match: 4. CDR3 bases: TGCGCCAGCAGTTCACAGGGGTACACTGAAGCTTTCTTT. Translation: CASSSQGYTEAFF.

V is TRBV5-1 and J is TRBJ2-7, with a possible D match to TRBD2 (6 bases). Trimming took 4 bases from V and 0 from J, leaving 17 bases between them. This CDR3 is built from 16 residues. Germline V gene lookup returns CDR1 SGHRS and CDR2 YFSETQ. CDR3 nucleotide sequence: TGCGCCAGCAGCCTGGATGGACTACAGAGCTCCTACGAGCAGTACTTC. This codes for CASSLDGLQSSYEQYF. Looking up the rest from reference TRBV5-1 and TRBJ2-7 gives the full variable domain: KAGVTQTPRYLIKTRGQQVTLSCSPISGHRSVSWYQQTPGQGLQFLFEYFSETQRNKGNFPGRFSGRQFSNSRSEMNVSTLELGDSALYLCASSLDGLQSSYEQYFGPGTRLTVT.

This clone was seen only a few times. At the DNA level, this CDR3 is encoded by other sequences in the same sample as well. The genes are TRBV19 and TRBJ2-1; D may be TRBD1 (5 bases). CDR3 length: 14 amino acids. Trimming shortened V by 2 bases and J by 4 bases, and 9 bases separated the two germline ends. Germline lookup yields CDR1 LNHDA and CDR2 SQIVND (reference sequence). CDR3 protein: CASSILAGYNEQFF. CDR3 in DNA: TGTGCCAGTAGTATATTAGCAGGGTACAATGAGCAGTTCTTC. Full variable domain (remainder filled in from reference TRBV19 and TRBJ2-1): DGGITQSPKYLFRKEGQNVTLSCEQNLNHDAMYWYRQDPGQGLRLIYYSQIVNDFQKGDIAEGYSVSREKKESFPLTVTSAQKNPTAFYLCASSILAGYNEQFFGPGTRLTVL.

This clone has a handful of counts. V usage is TRBV6-1 and J usage is TRBJ1-5; 8 nucleotides agree with TRBD1. The V gene end was trimmed by 1 base and the J gene end by 6 bases; junction bases not matched to a gene: 8. CDR1 is MNHNS and CDR2 is SASEGT in the germline V gene. CDR3 size: 16 residues. CDR3 amino acids: CASSEVRTGLSQPQHF. The CDR3 region has the DNA TGTGCCAGCAGTGAAGTGAGGACAGGGTTGAGTCAGCCCCAGCATTTT.

The chain links TRBV28 to TRBJ1-2, with 11 bases aligning to TRBD1. J gave up 4 bases and V 8 bases, and 12 bases lay outside the gene matches. The CDR3 runs 16 residues. Germline V lookup: CDR1 MDHEN, CDR2 SYDVKM. CDR3 coding DNA: TGTGCCAGCGGGGGGACAGGGGGGAGCCTTTTCTATGGCTACACCTTC. Its translation is CASGGTGGSLFYGYTF.

The chain is built from TRBV6-5 and TRBJ1-1, with TRBD1 matching over 7 bases. The V and J ends lost 5 bases and 4 bases, in that order; junction bases with no gene match: 7. The CDR3 has 14 residues. Germline CDR1 reads MNHEY; CDR2 reads SVGAGI. The CDR3 DNA is TGTGCCAGCAGTACGTTCAGGGGGGCCACTGAAGCTTTCTTT. It translates to CASSTFRGATEAFF.

This chain joins TRBV4-3 and TRBJ2-1, with D possibly matching TRBD1 (5 bases). The V gene's germline CDR1 is LGHNA and CDR2 YSLEER. CDR3 length equals 16 residues. V lost 0 bases and J lost 3, with 12 bases in between. CDR3 nucleotide sequence: TGCGCCAGCAGCCAAGAGCGGCAGGGATTCTACAATGAGCAGTTCTTC. Translated: CASSQERQGFYNEQFF.

This rearrangement joins TRBV20-1 to TRBJ2-1; TRBD2 matches at 9 bases. J lost 2 bases, V lost 3 bases, and 17 bases had no gene match. CDR3 length equals 19 residues. The V gene's germline CDR1 is DFQATT and CDR2 SNEGSKA (reference sequence). CDR3 in amino acids: CSASKPSASGEVTYNEQFF. For the CDR3, the DNA is TGCAGTGCTAGTAAGCCTTCGGCTAGCGGGGAGGTTACCTACAATGAGCAGTTCTTC.

The chain has TRBV5-1 and TRBJ1-3, with D tentatively TRBD1 (5 bases). From germline, CDR1 is SGHRS and CDR2 YFSETQ. The V and J ends lost 0 bases and 7 bases respectively, with 14 bases between them. The CDR3 sequence is 15 residues long. CDR3 nucleotides: TGCGCCAGCAGCTTGGAGGCAGGGCTTGGGAACACCATATATTTT. Its protein product is CASSLEAGLGNTIYF.

The gene calls are TRBV7-9 and TRBJ2-3; perhaps TRBD2 as D (7 bases). Germline loops: CDR1 SEHNR, CDR2 FQNEAQ (reference sequence). The CDR3 spans 18 residues. Trimming took off 2 bases at V and 0 bases at J, with 18 bases between the two ends. The CDR3 sequence: CASSLPVRAGASTDTQYF. Here the CDR3 DNA reads TGTGCCAGCAGCTTACCCGTGAGGGCGGGGGCTAGCACAGATACGCAGTATTTT.

This clone appeared a single time. The genes are TRBV9 and TRBJ1-4, with 11 bases that match TRBD1. Per the germline V gene, CDR1 is SGDLS and CDR2 is YYNGEE. The CDR3 length is 19 residues. V lost 4 bases, J lost 5 bases, and 16 bases stayed unmatched. The CDR3 here is CASSNHGQGAVSLNEKLFF. As DNA, the CDR3 is TGTGCCAGCAGCAACCACGGACAGGGGGCTGTATCCCTCAATGAAAAACTGTTTTTT.

V and J are TRBV19 and TRBJ1-2, with 10 positions matching TRBD1. The germline V gene has CDR1 LNHDA and CDR2 SQIVND (reference sequence). The V and J ends lost 5 bases and 4 bases, in that order; junction bases with no gene match: 7. CDR3 length equals 15 residues. The CDR3, as DNA: TGTGCCAGTAGTGCCGGACAGGGGGGACTCTATGGCTACACCTTC. Its translation: CASSAGQGGLYGYTF.

This sequence joins TRBV5-5 and TRBJ1-1; TRBD1 matches at 9 bases. This CDR3 has 14 residues. The V gene end was trimmed by 3 bases and the J gene end by 5 bases; junction bases not matched to a gene: 5. The germline gives CDR1 SGHKS, CDR2 YYEKEE (reference sequence). CDR3 protein: CASSWRTGETEAFF. CDR3 in DNA: TGTGCCAGCAGCTGGCGGACAGGGGAGACTGAAGCTTTCTTT.

This clone was seen just once. V is TRBV6-2 or TRBV6-3 and J is TRBJ2-7; 7 bases agree with TRBD1. The CDR3 spans 17 residues. V lost 4 bases and J lost 4; bases outside the gene matches: 16. From germline, CDR1 is MNHEY and CDR2 SVGEGT. The CDR3 region is CASSSPSGLGQRYEQYF. The CDR3 nucleotides read TGTGCCAGCAGTTCCCCCTCGGGCTTGGGACAGAGATACGAGCAGTACTTC.

This clone was counted a single time. The rearrangement uses TRBV7-8 and TRBJ1-2; 12 bases fit TRBD1. The length of the CDR3 is 15 residues. Germline assignment: CDR1 SGHVS and CDR2 FQNEAQ. V shed 3 bases and J 8 bases; nucleotides not matched to a gene: 7. The CDR3 loop is CASSFWDRGREGYTF. The DNA for the CDR3 is TGTGCCAGCAGCTTCTGGGACAGGGGGCGTGAGGGCTACACCTTC.

V is TRBV9 and J is TRBJ2-1; 9 positions match TRBD2. Trimming at V came to 0 bases and at J to 4 bases, leaving 5 bases not matched to a gene. Germline CDR1 reads SGDLS; CDR2 reads YYNGEE. The CDR3 is 16 amino acids. CDR3 DNA sequence: TGTGCCAGCAGCGTAGACTCTAGCGGGGCATACAATGAGCAGTTCTTC. It codes for CASSVDSSGAYNEQFF.

The CDR3 coding sequence is TGTGCCAGCAGTGAAGCGGTTGGGCAGGGCACGCACGAGCAGTACTTC. Translating it yields CASSEAVGQGTHEQYF. The V call is TRBV6-1, the J call TRBJ2-7; TRBD1 is a possible D gene (5 bases). The V and J ends lost 0 bases and 5 bases respectively, with 17 bases between them. Germline CDR1 is MNHNS and CDR2 is SASEGT. This CDR3 comprises 16 residues.

This chain connects TRBV7-9 to TRBJ2-5; the match to TRBD2 covers 9 bases. Unmatched junction bases numbered 8, after V lost 1 base and J lost 5 bases. The CDR3 runs to 16 residues. Germline assignment: CDR1 SEHNR and CDR2 FQNEAQ (reference sequence). Here the CDR3 DNA reads TGTGCCAGCAGCTTAGTTTTAGCGGGGGTCATGGAGACCCAGTACTTC. Translating gives CASSLVLAGVMETQYF.

This rearrangement joins TRBV3-1 (or the pseudogene TRBV3-2) to TRBJ1-2; 7 nucleotides match TRBD1. CDR1 is LGHDT and CDR2 is YNNKEL in the germline V gene (reference sequence). The CDR3 totals 15 residues. Trimming took 7 bases from V and 5 from J; bases not matched to a gene: 13. CDR3 in amino acids: CASMGTGDGWYGYTF. CDR3 nucleotide sequence: TGTGCCAGCATGGGTACAGGGGATGGATGGTATGGCTACACCTTC.

The chain combines TRBV3-1 (or the pseudogene TRBV3-2) with TRBJ2-7; D is perhaps TRBD2 (6 bases). The CDR3 is 13 residues long. Germline CDR1 is LGHDT and CDR2 is YNNKEL (reference sequence). V was shortened by 3 bases and J by 4 bases, with 10 bases between the two germline ends. CDR3 in DNA: TGTGCCAGCAGCCAGACTAGGTTTTACGAGCAGTACTTC. Translating it yields CASSQTRFYEQYF.

This clone was detected a few times. This chain links TRBV7-6 with TRBJ2-2, with D maybe TRBD1 (6 bases). Between the trimmed V and J ends, which lost 2 bases and 0 bases, there was a span of 13 bases. CDR1 and CDR2 from the germline V gene are SGHVS and FNYEAQ. This CDR3 comprises 17 residues. The CDR3: CASSLPKGQSNTGELFF. DNA for the CDR3: TGTGCCAGCAGCTTACCTAAAGGACAGTCGAACACCGGGGAGCTGTTTTTT.

This clone has just one count. CDR3 sequence reads: CASSTTGSSGYTF. The CDR3 DNA reads TGTGCCAGCAGTACTACAGGTTCGTCTGGCTACACCTTC. J is TRBJ1-2 and V is TRBV2; weak D call: TRBD1 (5 bases). Deletions cut 5 bases from V and 7 bases from J, with 14 bases between. The CDR3 length is 13 residues. CDR1 is SNHLY, CDR2 FYNNEI, per germline.

The rearrangement links TRBV4-2 to TRBJ1-1; D is ambiguous. The CDR3 extends over 13 amino acids. Germline V lookup: CDR1 LGHNA, CDR2 YNFKEQ. Trimming removed 3 bases from V and 7 bases from J, with 12 bases in between. CDR3 residues: CASSQDGRDEAFF. The CDR3 nucleotides read TGTGCCAGCAGCCAGGACGGACGGGATGAAGCTTTCTTT.